The T cell receptor beta chain described here comes from a study of Tregs in tolerant kidney transplant recipients. At the level of the study: The nonmyeloablative bone marrow transplants came from related graft donors, with transient mixed chimerism. Whole-study results and caveats: In tolerant patients, donor-specific Tregs outgrew total Tregs, suggesting antigen-driven expansion. Biological reproducibility was not directly addressed, but technical replication error appeared minimal.

Unstimulated Tregs (CD4+CD25+CD127-) and CD4+CD25- non-Tregs were sorted from PBMCs. Using immunoSEQ multiplex PCR, the repertoire was profiled, and TCRdb retains in-frame clones only, with some absent. Among approximately 100,000 clones listed, 93% were seen once. Germline V gene data show CDR1 as SGHAT and CDR2 as FQNNGV. This CDR3 has 15 amino acids. The V and J ends lost 4 bases and 2 bases respectively, with 9 bases between them. Regarding this clone: No antigen is known for it.

The clonotype was recovered from a human donor who received a combined kidney and bone marrow transplant. The J gene is TRBJ2-6, the V gene TRBV11-2; perhaps TRBD1 as D (5 bases). The source was CD4+ T cells from blood, collected before the transplant. The CDR3 spells CASSSAGPGANVLTF. The CDR3 nucleotides read TGTGCCAGCAGCTCCGCAGGGCCTGGGGCCAACGTCCTGACTTTC.